The 32 T cell receptor beta chains in this list originate from one sample, sequenced in a study of cytomegalovirus exposure and HLA in healthy donors. Primers: 60 Vbeta forward and 13 Jbeta reverse. Profiled with immunoSEQ multiplex PCR; TCRdb holds only in-frame clones, not every one. The sample holds about 150,000 clones. Sequencing used PBMCs. These receptors all stem from a man between 25 and 39 years old in good health and CMV-seronegative.

The rearrangement uses TRBV6-1 and TRBJ2-3; TRBD2 aligns across 8 bases. Germline values: CDR1 MNHNS, CDR2 SASEGT. V lost 7 bases to trimming and J lost 8 bases; unmatched junction nucleotides: 11. This CDR3 has 14 residues. The CDR3 DNA sequence: TGTGCCAGCACTAGGGGTAGCGGGATTGGTACGCAGTATTTT. This codes for CASTRGSGIGTQYF.

The chain's CDR3 is CASSHRDQPQHF. For the CDR3, the DNA is TGTGCCAGTAGCCACAGGGATCAGCCCCAGCATTTT. This chain connects TRBV19 to TRBJ1-5; tentative D call: TRBD1 (6 bases). There are 12 residues in the CDR3. The germline V and J ends were trimmed by 6 bases and 5 bases, with 8 bases remaining between them. CDR1 and CDR2 from the germline V gene are LNHDA and SQIVND (reference sequence).

V usage is TRBV7-9 and J usage is TRBJ2-2; 14 bases align to TRBD2. The CDR3 totals 17 residues. With V trimmed by 4 bases and J by 5 bases, 6 bases remained unmatched. In germline, CDR1 is SEHNR, CDR2 FQNEAQ (reference sequence). CDR3 residues: CASSSHWTSGRTGELFF. The CDR3 nucleotides read TGTGCCAGCAGCTCTCACTGGACTAGCGGGAGGACCGGGGAGCTGTTTTTT.

CDR3 protein: CASSLGTGGYTF. The DNA for the CDR3 is TGTGCCAGCAGCTTGGGAACAGGTGGCTACACCTTC. The V and J genes are TRBV5-6 and TRBJ1-2; a weak D match, TRBD1 (5 bases). Trimming pared 0 bases from V and 7 bases from J, leaving 7 bases between. CDR1 is SGHDT and CDR2 is YYEEEE in the germline V gene. This CDR3 contains 12 residues.

The CDR3 loop reads CSVASGTGGYEQYF. The CDR3 nucleotides are TGCAGCGTTGCTTCCGGGACAGGGGGCTACGAGCAGTACTTC. The genes are TRBV29-1 and TRBJ2-7, with 11 bases aligning to TRBD1. V trimming: 4 bases; J trimming: 3 bases; junction bases outside the gene matches: 5. This CDR3 is built from 14 residues. Looked up from germline, CDR1 is SQVTM and CDR2 is ANQGSEA.

The rearrangement uses TRBV4-2 and TRBJ2-7; no definite D call. The germline CDR1 and CDR2 sequences are LGHNA and YNFKEQ. V dropped 3 bases and J dropped 0 bases, with 9 bases sitting between them. The CDR3 sequence is 14 residues long. CDR3 in amino acids: CASSQMTLSYEQYF. The CDR3 nucleotides read TGTGCCAGCAGCCAGATGACTCTCTCCTACGAGCAGTACTTC.

CDR3 nucleotides: TGCGCCAGCAGATCTAGCGTCTCCTACAATGAGCAGTTCTTC. It specifies CASRSSVSYNEQFF. The chain links TRBV4-1 to TRBJ2-1, with D possibly TRBD2 on 6 matching bases. Per the germline V gene, CDR1 is MGHRA and CDR2 is YSYEKL. CDR3 length: 14 amino acids. V lost 6 bases, J lost 0 bases, and 9 bases lay in between.

The V call is TRBV9, the J call TRBJ2-1; D perhaps matches TRBD1 (5 bases). V lost 3 bases, J lost 10 bases, and 14 bases lay in between. Germline-derived CDR1 and CDR2 are SGDLS and YYNGEE. The CDR3 covers 13 residues. CDR3 nucleotide sequence: TGTGCCAGCAGCGCCCCTCCGTCAGGGGAGCAGTTCTTC. It codes for CASSAPPSGEQFF.

The chain carries TRBV6-6 and TRBJ1-5; perhaps TRBD1 as D (5 bases). CDR3 length equals 16 residues. From germline, CDR1 is MNHNY and CDR2 SVGAGI (reference sequence). Trimming left V 2 bases short and J 6 bases short, with 17 bases between. This chain's CDR3 is CASSYPRTGPGQPQHF. The DNA of the CDR3 is TGTGCCAGCAGTTACCCCCGAACAGGACCCGGTCAGCCCCAGCATTTT.

This chain joins TRBV11-3 and TRBJ2-2; the match to TRBD2 covers 8 bases. CDR1 and CDR2 (germline): SGHNT, YENEEA. V gave up 5 bases and J gave up 7 bases; unmatched junction bases: 12. CDR3 length: 16 amino acids. The CDR3 region has the DNA TGTGCCAGCAGCCCGGGGGTAGCGGGAACGGACGGGGAGCTGTTTTTT. Its protein is CASSPGVAGTDGELFF.

The V and J genes are TRBV6-5 and TRBJ2-1, with TRBD2 as a possible D gene (6 bases). Trimming cost V 6 bases and J 9 bases, with 21 bases left between them. The CDR3 consists of 15 residues. Germline values: CDR1 MNHEY, CDR2 SVGAGI. The CDR3 DNA is TGTGCCAGCAGCCCTCCTAGCGTATCATACGGTGAGCAGTTCTTC. Its protein product is CASSPPSVSYGEQFF.

The genes are TRBV2 and TRBJ2-7; 9 bases map to TRBD2. Looked up from germline, CDR1 is SNHLY and CDR2 is FYNNEI. CDR3 size: 14 residues. The junction had 7 bases not matched to a gene; V was cut back by 7 bases and J by 3 bases. The CDR3 reads CASTPRGGSYEQYF. CDR3 nucleotide sequence: TGTGCCAGCACCCCGCGGGGGGGAAGCTACGAGCAGTACTTC.

The chain uses TRBV18 and TRBJ1-4, with D perhaps TRBD1 (5 bases). Germline loops: CDR1 KGHSH, CDR2 LQKENI. The CDR3 is 15 residues long. V was shortened by 3 bases and J by 5 bases, with 13 bases between the two germline ends. The CDR3 loop reads CASSPPGGDNEKLFF. In DNA form, the CDR3 reads TGTGCCAGCTCACCTCCCGGGGGAGACAATGAAAAACTGTTTTTT.

The V gene is TRBV28, the J gene TRBJ1-1; D is uncertain. CDR1 and CDR2 (germline): MDHEN, SYDVKM. This CDR3 contains 16 residues. Trimming shortened V by 6 bases and J by 0 bases, and 17 bases separated the two germline ends. The CDR3 sequence is CASSPGSAIMNTEAFF. Here the CDR3 DNA reads TGTGCCAGCAGCCCCGGCAGCGCAATCATGAACACTGAAGCTTTCTTT.

This rearrangement joins TRBV27 to TRBJ2-1; 13 bases line up with TRBD2. V dropped 3 bases and J dropped 1; count of bases not matched to a gene: 6. Germline V CDR1 and CDR2: MNHEY, SMNVEV (reference sequence). CDR3 size: 18 residues. The CDR3 coding sequence is TGTGCCAGCAGTTTTCGACTAGCGGGAGGCATTTCCTACAATGAGCAGTTCTTC. This translates into CASSFRLAGGISYNEQFF.

This chain uses TRBV28 with TRBJ2-7, with D maybe TRBD1 (6 bases). Looked up from germline, CDR1 is MDHEN and CDR2 is SYDVKM. The CDR3 totals 16 residues. V was shortened by 4 bases and J by 0 bases, with 16 bases between the two germline ends. The DNA of the CDR3 is TGTGCCAGCAGTTCCTACGGGACACTGAGCTCCTACGAGCAGTACTTC. It encodes CASSSYGTLSSYEQYF.

The chain recombines TRBV10-3 with TRBJ1-1; 10 bases match TRBD1. J gave up 4 bases and V 5 bases, and 13 bases lay outside the gene matches. Germline CDR1 and CDR2: ENHRY and SYGVKD. CDR3 length: 17 residues. The DNA of the CDR3 is TGTGCCATCAGTCGGAATCGGGACAGGGGTTCGGCCACTGAAGCTTTCTTT. Residues: CAISRNRDRGSATEAFF.

The V call is TRBV5-1, the J call TRBJ2-7; 10 nucleotides line up with TRBD2. The CDR3 is 14 amino acids. Germline V lookup: CDR1 SGHRS, CDR2 YFSETQ. J was trimmed by 3 bases and V by 4 bases; bases with no gene match: 4. The CDR3 protein is CASSATSGFYEQYF. CDR3 nucleotides: TGCGCCAGCAGCGCGACTAGCGGGTTCTACGAGCAGTACTTC.

The chain carries TRBV6-5 and TRBJ1-1; 7 bases are shared with TRBD1. Looked up from germline, CDR1 is MNHEY and CDR2 is SVGAGI. The CDR3 contains 16 residues. V shed 4 bases, J shed 0 bases, and the junction held 8 bases outside the gene matches. The CDR3 region is CASSWGQPSMNTEAFF. CDR3 in DNA: TGTGCCAGCAGTTGGGGACAGCCGTCCATGAACACTGAAGCTTTCTTT.

J is TRBJ1-3 and V is TRBV11-3; TRBD1 aligns across 10 bases. V was clipped by 4 bases and J by 6 bases; unmatched bases: 6. CDR3 length: 15 amino acids. Germline lookup yields CDR1 SGHNT and CDR2 YENEEA. This CDR3 is CASSSLDRGKNTIYF. The CDR3 nucleotides are TGTGCCAGCAGCTCCCTGGACAGGGGGAAAAACACCATATATTTT.

The chain links TRBV30 to TRBJ1-4; 9 bases are shared with TRBD1. The germline V gene has CDR1 GTSNPN and CDR2 SVGIG (reference sequence). The V gene end was trimmed by 2 bases and the J gene end by 8 bases; junction bases not matched to a gene: 6. The CDR3 has 14 amino acids. The DNA for the CDR3 is TGTGCCTGGAGTAGAGGACAGGGGAAAGAAAAACTGTTTTTT. The encoded protein is CAWSRGQGKEKLFF. The whole variable domain, remainder taken from reference TRBV30 and TRBJ1-4, is SQTIHQWPATLVQPVGSPLSLECTVEGTSNPNLYWYRQAAGRGLQLLFYSVGIGQISSEVPQNLSASRPQDRQFILSSKKLLLSDSGFYLCAWSRGQGKEKLFFGSGTQLSVL.

The rearrangement uses TRBV4-3 and TRBJ2-1; D gene ambiguous. This CDR3 spans 16 amino acids. Germline CDR1 LGHNA, CDR2 YSLEER. The V end lost 2 bases, the J end lost 6 bases, and 17 bases lay between the germline ends. In DNA form, the CDR3 reads TGCGCCAGCAGCCAATTCACGGCAGGTGAAGGCAATGAGCAGTTCTTC. Its translation: CASSQFTAGEGNEQFF.

The chain recombines TRBV5-1 with TRBJ2-2; TRBD2 agrees at 7 bases. The CDR3 contains 16 residues. Unmatched junction bases numbered 8, after V lost 4 bases and J lost 2 bases. Germline assignment: CDR1 SGHRS and CDR2 YFSETQ. The CDR3 region is CASSLTGTINTGELFF. The DNA for the CDR3 is TGCGCCAGCAGCCTCACCGGGACTATTAACACCGGGGAGCTGTTTTTT.

The V and J genes are TRBV5-1 and TRBJ1-5; no clear D. V shed 4 bases and J shed 0 bases, with 20 bases lying between them. In germline, CDR1 is SGHRS, CDR2 YFSETQ. CDR3 length: 18 amino acids. The CDR3 bases are TGCGCCAGCAGCACCGGTCGGCAGGCCCAATATAGCAATCAGCCCCAGCATTTT. This encodes CASSTGRQAQYSNQPQHF.

The chain joins TRBV6-1 to TRBJ2-7; D possibly corresponds to TRBD2 (5 bases). Germline CDR1 is MNHNS and CDR2 is SASEGT. The V and J ends lost 6 bases and 0 bases respectively, with 12 bases between them. This CDR3 comprises 14 residues. CDR3 protein: CASRSDSISYEQYF. As DNA, the CDR3 is TGTGCCAGCAGGTCGGACTCGATCTCCTACGAGCAGTACTTC.

The chain couples TRBV28 to TRBJ1-5, with D possibly matching TRBD1 (5 bases). Trimming stripped 5 bases from V and 6 bases from J, with 23 bases between. CDR1 is MDHEN, CDR2 SYDVKM, per germline. This CDR3 is 17 amino acids long. The CDR3 DNA is TGTGCCAGCAGTGGGAGGGTCGACAGCGACCTGGGTCAGCCCCAGCATTTT. Encoded protein: CASSGRVDSDLGQPQHF. Together with reference TRBV28 and TRBJ1-5, the CDR3 gives the full variable domain: DVKVTQSSRYLVKRTGEKVFLECVQDMDHENMFWYRQDPGLGLRLIYFSYDVKMKEKGDIPEGYSVSREKKERFSLILESASTNQTSMYLCASSGRVDSDLGQPQHFGDGTRLSIL.

The chain combines TRBV6-7 with TRBJ2-3; 7 nucleotides match TRBD2. TRBV6-7 is marked as an open reading frame, function uncertain. V shed 7 bases, J shed 0 bases, and the junction held 13 bases outside the gene matches. This CDR3 region has 17 residues. The DNA for the CDR3 is TGTGCCAGCATGATTCCAGCTAGCGGAAGAAGCACAGATACGCAGTATTTT. It encodes CASMIPASGRSTDTQYF.

The chain has TRBV19 and TRBJ2-2, with D possibly being TRBD2 (5 bases). V gave up 5 bases and J gave up 0 bases, with 7 bases separating them. The CDR3 loop spans 14 amino acids. Germline lookup yields CDR1 LNHDA and CDR2 SQIVND (reference sequence). CDR3 sequence (DNA): TGTGCCAGTAGTGCGGGTGCGAACACCGGGGAGCTGTTTTTT. It specifies CASSAGANTGELFF.

The chain employs TRBV2 and TRBJ2-7; TRBD1 might be the D (5 bases). This CDR3 has 14 amino acids. Germline V lookup: CDR1 SNHLY, CDR2 FYNNEI. Trimming shortened V by 8 bases and J by 4 bases, and 18 bases separated the two germline ends. In nucleotides, the CDR3 is TGTGCCAGCGGCCGACTCTTAGGGGTTTACGAGCAGTACTTC. It is translated as CASGRLLGVYEQYF.

J is TRBJ1-1 and V is TRBV7-6, with D possibly being TRBD1 (5 bases). Trimming took off 1 base at V and 1 base at J, with 16 bases between the two ends. This CDR3 is built from 17 residues. Germline values: CDR1 SGHVS, CDR2 FNYEAQ. In nucleotides, the CDR3 is TGTGCCAGCAGCTTAGGGGGCGGGGACCTAGGGAACACTGAAGCTTTCTTT. This codes for CASSLGGGDLGNTEAFF.

J is TRBJ2-3 and V is TRBV20-1, with D unresolved. Between the trimmed V and J ends, which lost 3 bases and 9 bases, there was a span of 10 bases. From germline, CDR1 is DFQATT and CDR2 SNEGSKA (reference sequence). This CDR3 has 11 residues. The CDR3 DNA follows: TGCAGTGCTAGCGACTCTTCAACGCAGTATTTT. Translating it yields CSASDSSTQYF.

The V call is TRBV9, the J call TRBJ2-5; 9 positions match TRBD2. Germline values: CDR1 SGDLS, CDR2 YYNGEE. There are 18 residues in the CDR3. J was trimmed by 7 bases and V by 0 bases; bases with no gene match: 16. For the CDR3, the DNA is TGTGCCAGCAGCGTAGGCAGCGGGAGGCTCCTTGGTAGGGCGACCCAGTACTTC. Its translation is CASSVGSGRLLGRATQYF. The variable domain in full, with the rest retrieved from reference TRBV9 and TRBJ2-5, is DSGVTQTPKHLITATGQRVTLRCSPRSGDLSVYWYQQSLDQGLQFLIQYYNGEERAKGNILERFSAQQFPDLHSELNLSSLELGDSALYFCASSVGSGRLLGRATQYFGPGTRLLVL.